This passage covers 9 T cell receptor beta chains from one sample sequenced in a study of beta chain features in type 1 diabetes. Study observations and caveats: In all four CD4+ subsets, TCRB CDR3 length was significantly, moderately reduced in type 1 diabetes.

Since all of the isolated RNA was reverse transcribed, expressed TCRB transcripts were what got sequenced. Method: immunoSEQ multiplex PCR; TCRdb's copy keeps in-frame clones and lacks some. The table records 20,000 to 25,000 clones, around 68% of them present only once. These receptors have no known antigen. The sequenced sample was stem cell memory CD4+ T cells from blood. The origin of the receptors is a woman aged 40-49 years with type 1 diabetes.

CDR3 bases: TGTGCCAGCAGCTTAGCCCGGCTAGCGGCGGTTGAGGCGCAGTATTTT. This gives the protein CASSLARLAAVEAQYF. V usage is TRBV7-2 and J usage is TRBJ2-3, with 7 bases lining up with TRBD2. With V trimmed by 0 bases and J by 10 bases, 13 bases remained unmatched. This CDR3 region has 16 residues. Germline lookup yields CDR1 SGHTA and CDR2 FQGNSA.

This CDR3 reads CASSDRTGANTEAFF. CDR3 DNA sequence: TGTGCCAGCAGTGACCGGACGGGAGCGAACACTGAAGCTTTCTTT. The genes are TRBV6-4 and TRBJ1-1; no clear D. The V gene's germline CDR1 is MRHNA and CDR2 SNTAGT. The length of the CDR3 is 15 residues. The V and J ends lost 2 bases and 1 base respectively, with 11 bases between them.

This rearrangement joins TRBV27 to TRBJ2-7, with 8 bases lining up with TRBD2. V gave up 4 bases and J gave up 2 bases; unmatched junction bases: 10. The germline CDR1 and CDR2 sequences are MNHEY and SMNVEV (reference sequence). This CDR3 is built from 16 residues. This chain's CDR3 is CASSSPLAGGAYEQYF. In nucleotides, the CDR3 is TGTGCCAGCAGTTCTCCCCTAGCCGGGGGGGCCTACGAGCAGTACTTC.

The CDR3 nucleotides read TGTGCCAGCAGCTCCTACAGGGGACCCTACGAGCAGTACTTC. This gives the protein CASSSYRGPYEQYF. The chain employs TRBV7-9 and TRBJ2-7; 7 bases fit TRBD1. Germline CDR1 is SEHNR and CDR2 is FQNEAQ (reference sequence). This CDR3 has 14 amino acids. V trimming: 4 bases; J trimming: 2 bases; junction bases outside the gene matches: 5.

The rearrangement uses TRBV7-2 and TRBJ2-1, with TRBD2 identical over 10 bases. V lost 5 bases and J lost 3; bases outside the gene matches: 10. Germline CDR1 SGHTA, CDR2 FQGNSA. This CDR3 region has 17 residues. In nucleotides, the CDR3 is TGTGCCAGCAGCCTACTAGTAGCGGGGGGTAACTACAATGAGCAGTTCTTC. Its translation is CASSLLVAGGNYNEQFF.

V gene TRBV7-3 combines with J gene TRBJ2-2, with TRBD1 matching 9 bases. J gave up 7 bases and V 4 bases, and 10 bases lay outside the gene matches. CDR1 is SGHTA and CDR2 is FQGTGA in the germline V gene. There are 16 residues in the CDR3. The CDR3 reads CASSSLDRGYNGELFF. CDR3 DNA sequence: TGTGCCAGCAGCTCCCTTGACAGGGGGTATAACGGGGAGCTGTTTTTT. The entire variable domain, with the rest obtained from reference TRBV7-3 and TRBJ2-2, is as follows: GAGVSQTPSNKVTEKGKYVELRCDPISGHTALYWYRQSLGQGPEFLIYFQGTGAADDSGLPNDRFFAVRPEGSVSTLKIQRTERGDSAVYLCASSSLDRGYNGELFFGEGSRLTVL.

This clone came up a few times. This chain connects TRBV27 to TRBJ2-7; TRBD1 matches 8 bases. The CDR3 sequence is 14 residues long. Trimming at V came to 5 bases and at J to 3 bases, leaving 6 bases not matched to a gene. CDR1 MNHEY and CDR2 SMNVEV come from the germline V gene (reference sequence). CDR3 DNA: TGTGCCAGCAGTCTGAGGGACAGGTTCTACGAGCAGTACTTC. Amino acid sequence: CASSLRDRFYEQYF.

This chain connects TRBV10-3 to TRBJ1-5, with TRBD1 matching over 9 bases. The CDR3 runs to 14 residues. V lost 0 bases and J lost 9; bases outside the gene matches: 3. In germline, CDR1 is ENHRY, CDR2 SYGVKD. Here the CDR3 reads CAISESGQGRPQHF. The CDR3 DNA reads as TGTGCCATCAGTGAGTCGGGACAGGGAAGGCCCCAGCATTTT.

This chain uses TRBV5-1 with TRBJ2-7, with D possibly TRBD2 on 5 matching bases. The CDR3 runs 14 residues. Trimming pared 0 bases from V and 5 bases from J, leaving 12 bases between. The germline V gene encodes CDR1 SGHRS and CDR2 YFSETQ. The CDR3, as DNA: TGCGCCAGCAGCTTGGAAGGAGGTCCCCACGAGCAGTACTTC. It translates to CASSLEGGPHEQYF.